The 4 T cell receptor beta chains below were found in one sample sequenced in a study of T cell responses to AZD1222 COVID-19 vaccine. Method: immunoSEQ multiplex PCR; TCRdb's copy keeps in-frame clones and lacks some. The table includes about 94,000 clones, roughly 84% detected once. The sample here was peripheral blood, taken on day 0 of AZD1222 vaccination. Receptor source: an adult in good health.

The V gene is TRBV28, the J gene TRBJ1-2; TRBD1 matches at 7 bases. Germline V lookup: CDR1 MDHEN, CDR2 SYDVKM. The V segment lost 10 bases and the J segment 6 bases; nucleotides outside the gene matches: 11. The CDR3 is 13 amino acids. CDR3 region: CATRGQLDNGYTF. In DNA form, the CDR3 reads TGTGCCACCCGGGGACAGTTGGACAATGGCTACACCTTC.

This chain joins TRBV30 and TRBJ2-2; D unclear. The germline V gene encodes CDR1 GTSNPN and CDR2 SVGIG (reference sequence). V was trimmed by 0 bases and J by 3 bases, leaving 8 bases between them. CDR3 length: 14 residues. DNA for the CDR3: TGTGCCTGGAGTGTACGTGGGTACACCGGGGAGCTGTTTTTT. Its translation: CAWSVRGYTGELFF.

On this clone itself: This sample includes further DNA sequences coding for the same CDR3. The chain links TRBV6-5 to TRBJ1-5; 7 bases are shared with TRBD1. J gave up 3 bases and V 8 bases, and 7 bases lay outside the gene matches. This CDR3 spans 14 amino acids. Germline V gene sequence: CDR1 MNHEY, CDR2 SVGAGI. Written as DNA, the CDR3 is TGTGCCAGCCGGGAGGGGACAGCCAATCAGCCCCAGCATTTT. It codes for CASREGTANQPQHF.

The V call is TRBV15, the J call TRBJ2-1; D call uncertain. This CDR3 region has 11 residues. Germline CDR1 and CDR2: LNHNV and YYDKDF (reference sequence). The V end lost 3 bases, the J end lost 7 bases, and 4 bases lay between the germline ends. CDR3 in amino acids: CATSSLNEQFF. In DNA, the CDR3 is TGTGCCACCAGCAGCTTGAATGAGCAGTTCTTC.